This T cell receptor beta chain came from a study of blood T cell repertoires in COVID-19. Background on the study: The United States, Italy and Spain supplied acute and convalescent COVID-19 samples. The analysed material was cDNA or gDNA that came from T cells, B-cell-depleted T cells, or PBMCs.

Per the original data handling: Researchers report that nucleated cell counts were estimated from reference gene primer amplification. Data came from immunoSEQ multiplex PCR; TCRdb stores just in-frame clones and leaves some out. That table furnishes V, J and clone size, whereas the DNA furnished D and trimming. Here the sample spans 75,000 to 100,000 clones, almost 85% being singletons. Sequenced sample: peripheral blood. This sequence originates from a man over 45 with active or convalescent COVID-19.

The CDR3 DNA reads as TGTGCCAGTAGTAATGGGGCTAGGACTGAAGCTTTCTTT. Its protein is CASSNGARTEAFF. The chain joins TRBV19 to TRBJ1-1; D may be TRBD1 (5 bases). The germline V gene encodes CDR1 LNHDA and CDR2 SQIVND (reference sequence). V was trimmed by 4 bases and J by 5 bases, leaving 11 bases between them. The CDR3 consists of 13 residues.